This TCR beta chain was found in a study of PD-1 blockade in classical Hodgkin lymphoma. Concerning this clone: What it binds is unknown.

From germline, CDR1 is LGHNA and CDR2 YNFKEQ. V was pared by 1 base and J by 5 bases, with 13 bases between. The CDR3 has 15 residues. After autologous stem cell transplantation all patients relapsed, and prior brentuximab vedotin exposure differed between cohorts. Complete response, partial response or progressive disease made up the best responses. Study outcomes and limitations: Newly diagnosed patients were reported to start with lower TCR diversity than healthy donors. Those patients who began receiving nivolumab less than 1 year after ASCT had lower diversity, and they were excluded.

Using immunoSEQ multiplex PCR, the repertoire was profiled, and TCRdb retains in-frame clones only, with some absent. The table shows approximately 98,000 clones, with roughly nine tenths occurring only once. Sequences were derived from peripheral blood mononuclear cells (PBMCs), sampled before the second cycle of nivolumab. This TCR was sampled from a human donor with classical Hodgkin lymphoma. J is TRBJ2-3 and V is TRBV4-2, with D perhaps matching TRBD2 (5 bases). CDR3 sequence reads: CASSQGRTNVDTQYF. The CDR3, as DNA: TGTGCCAGCAGCCAAGGGAGGACCAATGTAGATACGCAGTATTTT.